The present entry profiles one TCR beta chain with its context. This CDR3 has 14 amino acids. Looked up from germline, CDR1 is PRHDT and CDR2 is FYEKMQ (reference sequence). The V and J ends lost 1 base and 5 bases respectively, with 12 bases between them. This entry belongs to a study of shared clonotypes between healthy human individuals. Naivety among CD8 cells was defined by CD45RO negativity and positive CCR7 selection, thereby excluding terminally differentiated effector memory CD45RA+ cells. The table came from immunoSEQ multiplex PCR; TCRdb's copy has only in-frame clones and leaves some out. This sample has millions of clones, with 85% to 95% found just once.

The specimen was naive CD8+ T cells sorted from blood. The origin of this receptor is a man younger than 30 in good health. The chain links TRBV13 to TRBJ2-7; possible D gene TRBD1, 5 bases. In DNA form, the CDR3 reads TGTGCCAGCAGCTTAGAGGGGATGGTCGACGAGCAGTACTTC. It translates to CASSLEGMVDEQYF. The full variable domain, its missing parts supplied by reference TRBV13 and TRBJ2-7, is AAGVIQSPRHLIKEKRETATLKCYPIPRHDTVYWYQQGPGQDPQFLISFYEKMQSDKGSIPDRFSAQQFSDYHSELNMSSLELGDSALYFCASSLEGMVDEQYFGPGTRLTVT.